The rows below give T cell receptor beta chains drawn from one sample of a study of regulatory T cells in long-lasting Graves disease. Using its own MiXCR run on the multiplex PCR reads, TCRdb lists one record per CDR3 protein. The sample gives fewer than 500,000 distinct CDR3 sequences, roughly 15% of which show up once; 12% is in the top ten. These data were also filed under a second study, of T cells in Graves' hyperthyroidism and ophthalmopathy.

The material was peripheral blood mononuclear cells (PBMCs), obtained at new diagnosis, from a patient treated with antithyroid drugs. The origin of the receptors is a man between 35 and 55 years old with Graves disease. The CDR3 runs from the conserved cysteine through the conserved F or W. A D gene is named only where the DNA matches it firmly. Rows may omit the clone size; those that give it use once, few, many or a size class.

NA	TRBV29-1	NA	TRBJ2-1	CSVEVWDDSFNEQFF	TGCAGCGTTGAGGTGTGGGATGACAGTTTCAATGAGCAGTTCTTC
NA	TRBV12-3/TRBV12-4	many	TRBJ2-5	CASSGDWQETQYF	TGTGCCAGCAGTGGAGACTGGCAAGAGACCCAGTACTTC
NA	TRBV28	NA	TRBJ1-1	CASSLAGALGGFRNTEAFF	TGTGCCAGCAGTTTAGCAGGGGCTCTTGGGGGGTTCCGGAACACTGAAGCTTTCTTT
NA	TRBV6-2/TRBV6-3	NA	TRBJ1-5	CASSKNTANQPQHF	TGTGCCAGCTCTAAAAATACAGCCAATCAGCCCCAGCATTTT
NA	TRBV7-9	NA	TRBJ2-1	CASSSPEAVPRNEQFF	TGTGCCAGCAGCTCACCCGAGGCCGTCCCTCGCAATGAGCAGTTCTTC
TRBD1	TRBV30	many	TRBJ2-2	CAWRPGTGAPTGELFF	TGTGCCTGGAGACCCGGGACAGGAGCCCCCACCGGGGAGCTGTTTTTT
NA	TRBV11-3	NA	TRBJ2-2	CASSLGTGEPFF	TGTGCCAGCAGTTTAGGAACCGGGGAGCCGTTTTTT
TRBD2	TRBV10-1	many	TRBJ2-1	CASPGLDPREQFF	TGCGCCAGTCCGGGACTAGACCCCCGGGAGCAGTTCTTC
TRBD2	TRBV2	many	TRBJ2-5	CASSGAGGETQYF	TGTGCCAGCAGTGGTGCGGGAGGTGAGACCCAGTACTTC
NA	TRBV20-1	few	TRBJ1-2	CSAQDPFIGGYTF	TGCAGTGCCCAGGACCCCTTCATAGGAGGCTACACCTTC
TRBD2	TRBV28	many	TRBJ2-3	CASSRLAGYTDTQYF	TGTGCCAGCAGCCGACTAGCGGGGTACACAGATACGCAGTATTTT
TRBD1	TRBV12-3/TRBV12-4	many	TRBJ1-6	CASSSPGTGSSNSPLHF	TGTGCCAGCAGTTCCCCCGGGACAGGGAGCTCGAATTCACCCCTCCACTTT
TRBD2	TRBV6-5	NA	TRBJ2-1	CASSYFTSGRAYYNEQFF	TGTGCCAGCAGTTACTTTACTAGCGGGAGGGCCTACTACAATGAGCAGTTCTTC
NA	TRBV19	NA	TRBJ2-5	CASSMTAGRRETQYF	TGTGCCAGTAGTATGACAGCGGGTCGTCGGGAGACCCAGTACTTC
TRBD2	TRBV9	few	TRBJ2-2	CASSVGPGGAGELFF	TGTGCCAGCAGCGTGGGACCGGGGGGGGCCGGGGAGCTGTTTTTT
NA	TRBV18	many	TRBJ2-5	CASSPPPEVGQETQYF	TGTGCCAGCTCACCACCCCCGGAGGTCGGCCAAGAGACCCAGTACTTC
NA	TRBV2	many	TRBJ2-7	CASSEVASSAEQYF	TGTGCCAGCAGTGAAGTCGCGTCTAGCGCCGAGCAGTACTTC
NA	TRBV7-8	few	TRBJ2-2	CASSLMGRATGELFF	TGTGCCAGCAGCTTAATGGGACGTGCCACCGGGGAGCTGTTTTTT
NA	TRBV7-2	few	TRBJ1-2	CASSLLGKDYGYTF	TGTGCCAGCAGCTTACTAGGCAAGGACTATGGCTACACCTTC
NA	TRBV28	many	TRBJ1-1	CASSRRGDSTEAFF	TGTGCCAGCAGCCGCAGGGGTGATAGCACTGAAGCTTTCTTT
TRBD1	TRBV28	many	TRBJ2-7	CASSFYGTAYEQYF	TGTGCCAGCAGTTTTTACGGGACAGCCTACGAGCAGTACTTC
TRBD2	TRBV6-2/TRBV6-3	many	TRBJ2-1	CASRSSGSRYNEQFF	TGTGCCAGCAGGTCTAGCGGGAGTAGGTACAATGAGCAGTTCTTC
NA	TRBV10-1	few	TRBJ2-7	CASSEARGDPYEQYF	TGCGCCAGCAGTGAGGCCAGGGGCGATCCCTACGAGCAGTACTTC
NA	TRBV2	NA	TRBJ1-5	CASSEFHGGNQPQHF	TGTGCCAGCAGTGAATTCCACGGGGGAAATCAGCCCCAGCATTTT
NA	TRBV28	few	TRBJ2-2	CASGNSDGGELFF	TGTGCCAGCGGGAACAGCGATGGCGGGGAGCTGTTTTTT
NA	TRBV20-1	few	TRBJ2-7	CSASKEQTLEQYF	TGCAGTGCTAGTAAGGAGCAGACCCTCGAGCAGTACTTC
NA	TRBV5-1	many	TRBJ2-1	CASSLVLGAAGDNEQFF	TGCGCCAGCAGCTTGGTTCTGGGGGCGGCAGGGGACAATGAGCAGTTCTTC
NA	TRBV2	NA	TRBJ2-7	CASMSLASYEQYF	TGTGCCAGCATGAGTCTAGCATCCTACGAGCAGTACTTC
TRBD2	TRBV20-1	few	TRBJ2-1	CSAKEEIRTSGGIGRLYNEQFF	TGCAGTGCGAAAGAGGAAATACGGACTAGCGGGGGTATAGGTCGGCTATACAATGAGCAGTTCTTC
NA	TRBV11-2	many	TRBJ2-3	CASSLDRQVTDTQYF	TGTGCCAGCAGCTTAGATAGACAGGTTACAGATACGCAGTATTTT
TRBD1	TRBV28	many	TRBJ2-5	CASMTGNQETQYF	TGTGCCAGCATGACAGGGAACCAAGAGACCCAGTACTTC
NA	TRBV29-1	many	TRBJ1-5	CSVGLGSANQPQHF	TGCAGCGTTGGGCTCGGCAGCGCTAATCAGCCCCAGCATTTT
TRBD1	TRBV20-1	NA	TRBJ2-1	CSALSLVGTGAYNEQFF	TGCAGTGCCCTCTCCTTGGTTGGGACAGGAGCGTACAATGAGCAGTTCTTC
NA	TRBV20-1	NA	TRBJ2-7	CSAAEGGTNYEQYF	TGCAGTGCTGCTGAAGGCGGGACAAACTACGAGCAGTACTTC
TRBD1	TRBV12-3/TRBV12-4	many	TRBJ1-5	CASSPGTGVSNQPQHF	TGTGCCAGCAGCCCCGGGACAGGCGTTAGCAATCAGCCCCAGCATTTT
NA	TRBV20-1	many	TRBJ2-2	CSARVVRDTGELFF	TGCAGTGCTAGGGTTGTGAGGGACACCGGGGAGCTGTTTTTT
TRBD1	TRBV28	many	TRBJ2-7	CASRDTGQGRIEQYF	TGTGCCAGCAGGGATACGGGACAGGGTAGGATCGAGCAGTACTTC
NA	TRBV19	NA	TRBJ2-7	CASSGPGRPKEQYF	TGTGCCAGTAGTGGACCGGGACGGCCTAAGGAGCAGTACTTC
TRBD2	TRBV28	many	TRBJ2-5	CASTSSGGETQYF	TGTGCCAGCACCTCCAGCGGGGGGGAGACCCAGTACTTC
NA	TRBV7-9	many	TRBJ2-5	CASSLALWEEETQYF	TGTGCCAGCAGCTTAGCGCTTTGGGAGGAAGAGACCCAGTACTTC
NA	TRBV12-3/TRBV12-4	few	TRBJ2-2	CASRLLTGELFF	TGTGCCAGCCGCCTCTTAACCGGGGAGCTGTTTTTT
NA	TRBV10-3	few	TRBJ2-1	CAISGNPPGNEQFF	TGTGCCATCAGTGGCAACCCCCCGGGGAATGAGCAGTTCTTC
NA	TRBV11-2	NA	TRBJ1-2	CASSQTGTNNYGYTF	TGTGCCAGCAGCCAAACGGGTACAAATAACTATGGCTACACCTTC
NA	TRBV7-9	NA	TRBJ1-1	CASSLAPAGANTEAFF	TGTGCCAGCAGCTTAGCTCCCGCAGGGGCGAACACTGAAGCTTTCTTT
TRBD1	TRBV28	many	TRBJ2-3	CASNTWDSTTDTQYF	TGTGCCAGCAACACCTGGGACAGTACTACAGATACGCAGTATTTT
NA	TRBV7-3	NA	TRBJ2-5	CASSGRVGSETQYF	TGTGCCAGCAGTGGTAGGGTAGGGTCAGAGACCCAGTACTTC
NA	TRBV20-1	many	TRBJ2-7	CSARVGAHYEQYF	TGCAGTGCTAGGGTGGGGGCCCACTACGAGCAGTACTTC
TRBD2	TRBV5-1	NA	TRBJ2-3	CAGSLRPGLAATDTQYF	TGCGCCGGCAGCTTGAGGCCGGGACTAGCGGCGACAGATACGCAGTATTTT
NA	TRBV2	many	TRBJ2-2	CASAGSSRVRELFF	TGTGCCAGCGCGGGGTCTAGCCGAGTCAGGGAGCTGTTTTTT
NA	TRBV18	many	TRBJ2-3	CASSPGPDTQYF	TGTGCCAGCAGCCCGGGCCCAGATACGCAGTATTTT
TRBD1	TRBV20-1	many	TRBJ1-5	CSAGTGNQPQHF	TGCAGTGCTGGGACAGGGAATCAGCCCCAGCATTTT
NA	TRBV2	few	TRBJ1-6	CASSEVRDSPLHF	TGTGCCAGCAGTGAGGTCCGGGATTCACCCCTCCACTTT
TRBD1	TRBV11-2	many	TRBJ2-7	CASSLRGQGAYEQYF	TGTGCCAGCAGCCTTCGGGGACAGGGGGCTTACGAGCAGTACTTC
NA	TRBV7-6	many	TRBJ2-7	CASSDDIYEQYF	TGTGCCAGCAGCGACGACATCTACGAGCAGTACTTC
TRBD2	TRBV12-3/TRBV12-4	few	TRBJ2-1	CASSLPGGAYNEQFF	TGTGCCAGCAGTTTACCGGGAGGGGCCTACAATGAGCAGTTCTTC